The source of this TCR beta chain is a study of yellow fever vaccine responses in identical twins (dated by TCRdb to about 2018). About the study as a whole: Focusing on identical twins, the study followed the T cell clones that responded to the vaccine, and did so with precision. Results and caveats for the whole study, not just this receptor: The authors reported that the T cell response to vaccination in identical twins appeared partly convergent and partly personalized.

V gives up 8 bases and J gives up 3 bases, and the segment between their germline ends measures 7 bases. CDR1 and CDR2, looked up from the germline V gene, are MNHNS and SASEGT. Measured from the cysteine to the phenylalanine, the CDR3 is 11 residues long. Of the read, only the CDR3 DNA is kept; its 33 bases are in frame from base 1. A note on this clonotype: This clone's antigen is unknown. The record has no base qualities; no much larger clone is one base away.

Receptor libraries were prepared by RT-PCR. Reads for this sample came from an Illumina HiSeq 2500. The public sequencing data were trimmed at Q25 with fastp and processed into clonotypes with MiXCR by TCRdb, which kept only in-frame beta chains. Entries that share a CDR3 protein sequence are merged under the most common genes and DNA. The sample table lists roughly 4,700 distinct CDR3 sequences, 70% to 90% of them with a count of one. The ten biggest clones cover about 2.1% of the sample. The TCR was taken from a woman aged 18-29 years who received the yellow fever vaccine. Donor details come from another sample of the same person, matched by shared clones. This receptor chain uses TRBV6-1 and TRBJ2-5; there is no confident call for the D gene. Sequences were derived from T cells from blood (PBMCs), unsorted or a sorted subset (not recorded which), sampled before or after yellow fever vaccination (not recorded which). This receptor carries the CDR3 CASRNKETQYF. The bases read TGTGCCAGCCGAAACAAAGAGACCCAGTACTTC.